The next 19 T cell receptor beta chains were all read from a single sample in a study of pediatric ulcerative colitis. Libraries were prepared by immunoSEQ multiplex PCR; TCRdb keeps only in-frame clonotypes and omits some of them. The table lists 54,000 or so clones, about 89% of them singletons, with about 1.5% in the top ten. Sequencing was carried out using blood. The receptors originated from a boy between 10 and 17 years old who was a control in a study of pediatric ulcerative colitis.

This chain links TRBV21-1 with TRBJ1-2. TRBV21-1 is recorded as a pseudogene. This CDR3 spans 18 amino acids. The CDR3 sequence is CASSFPGIQSRANYGYTF. As DNA, the CDR3 is TGTGCCAGCAGCTTCCCCGGGATACAGAGCAGAGCTAACTATGGCTACACCTTC.

CDR3 bases: TGCGCCAGCAGCTTAGAGGGGGGCACCTACAATGAGCAGTTCTTC. It specifies CASSLEGGTYNEQFF. The chain joins TRBV5-1 to TRBJ2-1; D may be TRBD1 or TRBD2 (6 bases each). The CDR3 spans 15 residues. In germline, CDR1 is SGHRS, CDR2 YFSETQ. Trimming shortened V by 2 bases and J by 2 bases, and 11 bases separated the two germline ends.

This clone has a single count. The chain is built from TRBV7-8 and TRBJ2-1, with D uncertain. V was shortened by 4 bases and J by 4 bases, with 8 bases between the two germline ends. Germline CDR1 and CDR2: SGHVS and FQNEAQ. The length of the CDR3 is 13 residues. The CDR3 sequence is CASSSPIYNEQFF. In nucleotides, the CDR3 is TGTGCCAGCAGCTCCCCCATATACAATGAGCAGTTCTTC.

The V gene is TRBV28, the J gene TRBJ1-3; D gene ambiguous. The CDR3 spans 21 residues. Germline-derived CDR1 and CDR2 are MDHEN and SYDVKM. V lost 3 bases, J lost 0 bases, and 27 bases lay in between. In DNA form, the CDR3 reads TGTGCCAGCAGTTTCCCCCCCTCCGCCGACATTTACCGGTACTCTGGAAACACCATATATTTT. It yields the protein CASSFPPSADIYRYSGNTIYF.

V gene TRBV7-9 combines with J gene TRBJ2-3; no clear D. V lost 5 bases to trimming and J lost 0 bases, with 12 bases between them. The germline V gene encodes CDR1 SEHNR and CDR2 FQNEAQ (reference sequence). The CDR3 runs 15 residues. CDR3 protein: CASSLRGSSTDTQYF. The DNA of the CDR3 is TGTGCCAGCAGCCTTCGCGGATCTAGCACAGATACGCAGTATTTT. The full variable domain, its missing parts supplied by reference TRBV7-9 and TRBJ2-3, is DTGVSQNPRHKITKRGQNVTFRCDPISEHNRLYWYRQTLGQGPEFLTYFQNEAQLEKSRLLSDRFSAERPKGSFSTLEIQRTEQGDSAMYLCASSLRGSSTDTQYFGPGTRLTVL.

V usage is TRBV7-2 and J usage is TRBJ2-5; unclear D gene. Looked up from germline, CDR1 is SGHTA and CDR2 is FQGNSA. The length of the CDR3 is 15 residues. The V gene lost 4 bases and the J gene lost 1 base, with 13 bases spanning the gap. The DNA for the CDR3 is TGTGCCAGCAGCTCTCAGGACCGTACCCAAGAGACCCAGTACTTC. It is translated as CASSSQDRTQETQYF.

This clone has only one observation. The V gene is TRBV7-2, the J gene TRBJ2-1; TRBD1 might be the D (5 bases). Looked up from germline, CDR1 is SGHTA and CDR2 is FQGNSA. The CDR3 runs to 15 residues. Trimming cost V 6 bases and J 5 bases, with 17 bases left between them. CDR3 in amino acids: CASSKDLGLNNEQFF. CDR3 nucleotide sequence: TGTGCCAGCAGTAAGGACCTGGGGCTTAACAATGAGCAGTTCTTC.

V gene TRBV28 combines with J gene TRBJ2-7; 10 bases are shared with TRBD2. This CDR3 has 15 amino acids. The germline V gene encodes CDR1 MDHEN and CDR2 SYDVKM. V trimming: 7 bases; J trimming: 5 bases; junction bases outside the gene matches: 11. In DNA, the CDR3 is TGTGCCAGCACCGGAGCGGGAGGGCCGGTCCACGAGCAGTACTTC. It specifies CASTGAGGPVHEQYF.

The chain links TRBV5-1 to TRBJ2-7; a weak D match, TRBD2 (6 bases). From germline, CDR1 is SGHRS and CDR2 YFSETQ. The CDR3 is 13 residues long. The V and J ends lost 0 bases and 5 bases respectively, with 9 bases between them. Here the CDR3 reads CASSLAGVDEQYF. CDR3 nucleotide sequence: TGCGCCAGCAGCTTGGCGGGGGTGGACGAGCAGTACTTC.

This chain joins TRBV7-3 and TRBJ1-5; 7 bases match TRBD1. Unmatched junction bases numbered 8, after V lost 5 bases and J lost 1 base. Germline lookup yields CDR1 SGHTA and CDR2 FQGTGA. The CDR3 is 16 amino acids. CDR3 sequence reads: CASSPSTGRSNQPQHF. CDR3 coding DNA: TGTGCCAGCAGCCCCTCGACAGGGCGAAGCAATCAGCCCCAGCATTTT.

This clone was recorded only once. In nucleotides, the CDR3 is TGTGCCAGCACCCAGGACAGTATGAACACTGAAGCTTTCTTT. As protein: CASTQDSMNTEAFF. This sequence joins TRBV28 and TRBJ1-1; the D gene is possibly TRBD1 (6 bases). The V and J ends lost 7 bases and 0 bases respectively, with 12 bases between them. This CDR3 spans 14 amino acids. Germline V gene data show CDR1 as MDHEN and CDR2 as SYDVKM.

The genes are TRBV4-1 and TRBJ2-3; 8 bases align to TRBD2. V gave up 6 bases and J gave up 1 base; unmatched junction bases: 0. CDR3 length: 13 residues. Germline CDR1 reads MGHRA; CDR2 reads YSYEKL. The CDR3 is CASRTSGTDTQYF. DNA for the CDR3: TGCGCCAGCAGGACTAGCGGCACAGATACGCAGTATTTT.

The V call is TRBV18, the J call TRBJ2-2, with TRBD2 identical over 9 bases. The CDR3 is 18 amino acids. V lost 0 bases, J lost 4 bases, and 9 bases stayed unmatched. Germline V gene sequence: CDR1 KGHSH, CDR2 LQKENI. The chain's CDR3 is CASSPPAGGPPFTGELFF. The CDR3 region has the DNA TGTGCCAGCTCACCACCAGCGGGAGGCCCGCCCTTCACCGGGGAGCTGTTTTTT.

This clone was detected only a few times. The V gene is TRBV6-1, the J gene TRBJ1-6; no clear D. Germline CDR1 and CDR2: MNHNS and SASEGT. V lost 0 bases and J 12 bases, leaving 6 bases between the germline ends. The CDR3 runs 12 residues. CDR3 DNA sequence: TGTGCCAGCAGTGAAGCGGGCTTACCCCTCCACTTT. This encodes CASSEAGLPLHF.

This chain connects TRBV6-5 to TRBJ1-6, with D unclear. CDR3 length: 14 amino acids. Germline-derived CDR1 and CDR2 are MNHEY and SVGAGI. Trimming cost V 2 bases and J 8 bases, with 10 bases left between them. The CDR3 DNA reads TGTGCCAGCAGTTACCAGGCCGTGGATTCACCCCTCCACTTT. Its translation is CASSYQAVDSPLHF.

This clone has just one count. The chain uses TRBV29-1 and TRBJ1-1; the D is unclear. The germline V gene encodes CDR1 SQVTM and CDR2 ANQGSEA. The CDR3 is made up of 11 amino acids. The germline V and J ends were trimmed by 3 bases and 7 bases, with 9 bases remaining between them. Written as DNA, the CDR3 is TGCAGCGTTGATCGAGGCAGTGAAGCTTTCTTT. Its translation: CSVDRGSEAFF. The variable domain in full, completed from reference TRBV29-1 and TRBJ1-1, reads SAVISQKPSRDICQRGTSLTIQCQVDSQVTMMFWYRQQPGQSLTLIATANQGSEATYESGFVIDKFPISRPNLTFSTLTVSNMSPEDSSIYLCSVDRGSEAFFGQGTRLTVV.

The V call is TRBV4-2, the J call TRBJ1-5; D is possibly TRBD1 (6 bases). Per germline, CDR1 LGHNA and CDR2 YNFKEQ. Trimming cost V 0 bases and J 7 bases, with 7 bases left between them. CDR3 size: 13 residues. CDR3 sequence: CASSQDGGQPQHF. In DNA, the CDR3 is TGTGCCAGCAGCCAAGATGGGGGCCAGCCCCAGCATTTT.

The chain links TRBV6-1 to TRBJ1-4, with D maybe TRBD1 (5 bases). Trimming pared 4 bases from V and 8 bases from J, leaving 14 bases between. CDR3 length equals 14 residues. Germline V gene lookup returns CDR1 MNHNS and CDR2 SASEGT. CDR3 nucleotides: TGTGCCAGCAGTGTGGGGCAGGGTCACGAAAAACTGTTTTTT. It encodes CASSVGQGHEKLFF.

J is TRBJ1-5 and V is TRBV9; D perhaps matches TRBD1 (6 bases). Germline-derived CDR1 and CDR2 are SGDLS and YYNGEE. Trimming removed 0 bases from V and 7 bases from J, with 11 bases in between. The length of the CDR3 is 14 residues. In DNA form, the CDR3 reads TGTGCCAGCAGCGTAGCAGGGGTTCGGCAGCCCCAGCATTTT. Translation gives CASSVAGVRQPQHF. The entire variable domain, with the rest obtained from reference TRBV9 and TRBJ1-5, is as follows: DSGVTQTPKHLITATGQRVTLRCSPRSGDLSVYWYQQSLDQGLQFLIQYYNGEERAKGNILERFSAQQFPDLHSELNLSSLELGDSALYFCASSVAGVRQPQHFGDGTRLSIL.